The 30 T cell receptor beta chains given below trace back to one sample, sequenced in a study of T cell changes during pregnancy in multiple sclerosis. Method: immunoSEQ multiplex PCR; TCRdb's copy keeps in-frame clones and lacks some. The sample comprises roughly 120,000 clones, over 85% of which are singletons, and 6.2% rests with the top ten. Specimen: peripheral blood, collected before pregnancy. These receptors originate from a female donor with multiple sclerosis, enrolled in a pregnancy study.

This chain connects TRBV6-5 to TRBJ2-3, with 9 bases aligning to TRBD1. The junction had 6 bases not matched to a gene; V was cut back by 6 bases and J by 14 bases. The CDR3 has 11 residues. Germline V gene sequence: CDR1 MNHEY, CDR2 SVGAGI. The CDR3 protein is CASRSGTGSYF. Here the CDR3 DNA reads TGTGCCAGCAGATCCGGGACAGGGTCGTATTTT.

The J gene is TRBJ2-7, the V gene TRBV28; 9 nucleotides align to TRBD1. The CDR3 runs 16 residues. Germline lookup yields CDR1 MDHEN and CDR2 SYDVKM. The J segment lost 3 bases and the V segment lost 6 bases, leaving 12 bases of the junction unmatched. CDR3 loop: CASRRTMTGGGYEQYF. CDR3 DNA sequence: TGTGCCAGCAGGAGAACCATGACAGGGGGAGGCTACGAGCAGTACTTC.

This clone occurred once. This chain's CDR3 is CASSPLREVGATDTQYF. In nucleotides, the CDR3 is TGTGCCAGCTCACCACTCCGCGAAGTGGGGGCCACAGATACGCAGTATTTT. The V and J genes are TRBV18 and TRBJ2-3, with D perhaps matching TRBD1 (6 bases). With 1 base removed from V and 2 bases from J, the gap between germline ends came to 16 bases. Germline V gene lookup returns CDR1 KGHSH and CDR2 LQKENI. The CDR3 extends over 17 amino acids. The complete variable domain, with remaining parts taken from reference TRBV18 and TRBJ2-3, reads NAGVMQNPRHLVRRRGQEARLRCSPMKGHSHVYWYRQLPEEGLKFMVYLQKENIIDESGMPKERFSAEFPKEGPSILRIQQVVRGDSAAYFCASSPLREVGATDTQYFGPGTRLTVL.

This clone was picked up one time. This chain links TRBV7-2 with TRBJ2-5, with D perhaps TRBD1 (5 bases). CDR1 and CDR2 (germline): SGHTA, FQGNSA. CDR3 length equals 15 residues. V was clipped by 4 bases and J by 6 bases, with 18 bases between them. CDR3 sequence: CASSSQGGEGKTQYF. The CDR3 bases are TGTGCCAGCAGCTCTCAGGGTGGAGAAGGAAAGACCCAGTACTTC.

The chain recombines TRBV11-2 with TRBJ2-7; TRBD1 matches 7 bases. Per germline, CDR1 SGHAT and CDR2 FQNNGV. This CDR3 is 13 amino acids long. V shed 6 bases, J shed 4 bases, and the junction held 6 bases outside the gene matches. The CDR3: CASRAGGRYEQYF. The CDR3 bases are TGTGCCAGCAGAGCAGGGGGAAGGTACGAGCAGTACTTC. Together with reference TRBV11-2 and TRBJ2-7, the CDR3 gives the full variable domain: EAGVAQSPRYKIIEKRQSVAFWCNPISGHATLYWYQQILGQGPKLLIQFQNNGVVDDSQLPKDRFSAERLKGVDSTLKIQPAKLEDSAVYLCASRAGGRYEQYFGPGTRLTVT.

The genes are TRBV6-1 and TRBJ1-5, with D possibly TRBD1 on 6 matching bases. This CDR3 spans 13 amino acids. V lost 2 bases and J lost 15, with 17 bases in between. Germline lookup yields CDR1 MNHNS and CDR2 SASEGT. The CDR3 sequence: CASSEKRSGAPHF. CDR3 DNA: TGTGCCAGCAGTGAAAAGAGGTCAGGGGCGCCGCATTTT.

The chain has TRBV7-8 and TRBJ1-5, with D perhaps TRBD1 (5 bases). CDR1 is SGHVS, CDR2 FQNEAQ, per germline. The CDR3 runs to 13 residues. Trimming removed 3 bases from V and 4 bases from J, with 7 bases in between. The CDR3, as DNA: TGTGCCAGCAGCTTGGGGCCGAATCAGCCCCAGCATTTT. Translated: CASSLGPNQPQHF.

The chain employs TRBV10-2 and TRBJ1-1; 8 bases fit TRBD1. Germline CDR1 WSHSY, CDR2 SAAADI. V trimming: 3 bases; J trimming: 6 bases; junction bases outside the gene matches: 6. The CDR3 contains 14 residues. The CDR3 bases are TGCGCCAGCAGTGATCTCGGGACAGGAGCTGAAGCTTTCTTT. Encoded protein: CASSDLGTGAEAFF.

This chain's CDR3 is CSVVVALNEQFF. For the CDR3, the DNA is TGCAGCGTTGTGGTAGCACTGAATGAGCAGTTCTTC. V and J are TRBV29-1 and TRBJ2-1; D is undetermined. Per the germline V gene, CDR1 is SQVTM and CDR2 is ANQGSEA. V lost 4 bases, J lost 7 bases, and 11 bases lay in between. There are 12 residues in the CDR3.

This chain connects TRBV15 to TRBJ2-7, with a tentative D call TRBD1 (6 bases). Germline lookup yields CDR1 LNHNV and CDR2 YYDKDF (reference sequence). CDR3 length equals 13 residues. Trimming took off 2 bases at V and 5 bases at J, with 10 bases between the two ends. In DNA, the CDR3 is TGTGCCACCAGCAGACAGGGGAGCAACGAGCAGTACTTC. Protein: CATSRQGSNEQYF.

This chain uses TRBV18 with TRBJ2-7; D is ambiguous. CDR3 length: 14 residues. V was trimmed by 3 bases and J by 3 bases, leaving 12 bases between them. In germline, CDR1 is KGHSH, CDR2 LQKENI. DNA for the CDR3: TGTGCCAGCTCACCCTCCGCGACTCACTACGAGCAGTACTTC. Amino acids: CASSPSATHYEQYF.

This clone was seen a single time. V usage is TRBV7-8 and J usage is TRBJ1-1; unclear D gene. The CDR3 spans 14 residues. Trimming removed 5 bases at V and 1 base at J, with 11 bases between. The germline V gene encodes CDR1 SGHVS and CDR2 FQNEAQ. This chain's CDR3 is CASSPRYRNTEAFF. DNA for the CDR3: TGTGCCAGCAGCCCCCGGTACCGGAACACTGAAGCTTTCTTT. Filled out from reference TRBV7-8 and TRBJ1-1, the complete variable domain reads GAGVSQSPRYKVAKRGQDVALRCDPISGHVSLFWYQQALGQGPEFLTYFQNEAQLDKSGLPSDRFFAERPEGSVSTLKIQRTQQEDSAVYLCASSPRYRNTEAFFGQGTRLTVV.

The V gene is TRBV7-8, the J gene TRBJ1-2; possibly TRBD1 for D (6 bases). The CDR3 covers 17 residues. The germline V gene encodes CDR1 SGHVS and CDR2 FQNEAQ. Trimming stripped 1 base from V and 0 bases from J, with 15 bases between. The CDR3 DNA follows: TGTGCCAGCAGCTTAGTCCCTGTGCAGGGGACTAACTATGGCTACACCTTC. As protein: CASSLVPVQGTNYGYTF.

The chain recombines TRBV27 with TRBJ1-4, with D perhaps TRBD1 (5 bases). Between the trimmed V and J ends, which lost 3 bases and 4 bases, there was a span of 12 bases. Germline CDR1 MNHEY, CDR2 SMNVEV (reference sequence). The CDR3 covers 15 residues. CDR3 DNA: TGTGCCAGCAGTTTCCGGGGGGGTGGTAATGAAAAACTGTTTTTT. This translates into CASSFRGGGNEKLFF. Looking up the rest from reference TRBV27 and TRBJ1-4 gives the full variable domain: EAQVTQNPRYLITVTGKKLTVTCSQNMNHEYMSWYRQDPGLGLRQIYYSMNVEVTDKGDVPEGYKVSRKEKRNFPLILESPSPNQTSLYFCASSFRGGGNEKLFFGSGTQLSVL.

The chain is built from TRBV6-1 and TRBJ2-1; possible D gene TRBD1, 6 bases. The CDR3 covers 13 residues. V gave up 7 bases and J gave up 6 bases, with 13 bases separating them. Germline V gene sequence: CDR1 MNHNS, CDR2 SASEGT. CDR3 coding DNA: TGTGCCAGCAACAGGGAAAGAATCAATGAGCAGTTCTTC. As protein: CASNRERINEQFF.

CDR3 protein: CASSLSGGRITEAFF. Written as DNA, the CDR3 is TGTGCCAGCAGCTTATCCGGGGGGAGGATCACTGAAGCTTTCTTT. V is TRBV7-9 and J is TRBJ1-1; possibly TRBD1 for D (5 bases). The germline V gene has CDR1 SEHNR and CDR2 FQNEAQ (reference sequence). The CDR3 covers 15 residues. V gave up 2 bases and J gave up 4 bases, with 14 bases separating them. Using reference TRBV7-9 and TRBJ1-1 for the parts outside the CDR3, the full variable domain is DTGVSQNPRHKITKRGQNVTFRCDPISEHNRLYWYRQTLGQGPEFLTYFQNEAQLEKSRLLSDRFSAERPKGSFSTLEIQRTEQGDSAMYLCASSLSGGRITEAFFGQGTRLTVV.

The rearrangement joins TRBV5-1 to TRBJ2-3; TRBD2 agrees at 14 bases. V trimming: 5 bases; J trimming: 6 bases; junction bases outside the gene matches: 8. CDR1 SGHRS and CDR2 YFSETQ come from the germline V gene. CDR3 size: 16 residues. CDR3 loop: CASRRGLAGVSDTQYF. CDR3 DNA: TGCGCCAGCAGGAGGGGACTAGCGGGAGTCTCTGATACGCAGTATTTT.

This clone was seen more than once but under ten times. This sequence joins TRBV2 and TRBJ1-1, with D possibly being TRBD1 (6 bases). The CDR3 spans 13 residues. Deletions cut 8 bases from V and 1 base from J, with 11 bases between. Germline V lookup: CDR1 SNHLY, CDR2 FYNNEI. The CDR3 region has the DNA TGTGCCAGCGCAGGGGACCCGAACACTGAAGCTTTCTTT. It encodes CASAGDPNTEAFF.

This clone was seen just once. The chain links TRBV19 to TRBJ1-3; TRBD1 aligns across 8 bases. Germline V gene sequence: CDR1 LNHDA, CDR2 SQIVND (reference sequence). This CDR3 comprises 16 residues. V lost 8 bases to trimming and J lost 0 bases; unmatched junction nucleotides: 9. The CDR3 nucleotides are TGTGCCAGTCAAGGTATCAGGGGGCTCTCTGGAAACACCATATATTTT. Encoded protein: CASQGIRGLSGNTIYF.

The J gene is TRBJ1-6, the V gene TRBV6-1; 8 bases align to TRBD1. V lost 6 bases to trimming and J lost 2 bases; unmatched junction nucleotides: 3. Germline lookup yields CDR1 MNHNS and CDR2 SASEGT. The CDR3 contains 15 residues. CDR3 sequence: CASRPQGAYNSPLHF. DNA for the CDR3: TGTGCCAGCAGACCACAGGGGGCCTATAATTCACCCCTCCACTTT.

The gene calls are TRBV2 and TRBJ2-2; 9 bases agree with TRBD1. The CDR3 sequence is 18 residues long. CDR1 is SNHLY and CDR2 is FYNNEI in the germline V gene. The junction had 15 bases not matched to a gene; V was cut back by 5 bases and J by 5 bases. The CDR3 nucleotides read TGTGCCAGCAGTTACGGACAGGGGATTCTGTCAGGGACCGGGGAGCTGTTTTTT. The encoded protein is CASSYGQGILSGTGELFF.

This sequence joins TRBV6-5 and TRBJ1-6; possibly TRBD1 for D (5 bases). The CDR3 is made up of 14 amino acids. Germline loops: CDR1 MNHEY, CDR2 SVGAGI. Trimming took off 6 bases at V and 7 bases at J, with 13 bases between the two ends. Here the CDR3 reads CASSQRTPNSPLHF. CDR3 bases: TGTGCCAGCAGCCAACGGACACCAAATTCACCCCTCCACTTT.

CDR3 DNA sequence: TGCGCCAGCAGCCGGACAGGGGGCGCGGGAGATACGCAGTATTTT. Its translation is CASSRTGGAGDTQYF. The V and J genes are TRBV5-1 and TRBJ2-3; TRBD1 aligns across 11 bases. Per germline, CDR1 SGHRS and CDR2 YFSETQ. V was clipped by 4 bases and J by 5 bases; unmatched bases: 6. The CDR3 runs 15 residues.

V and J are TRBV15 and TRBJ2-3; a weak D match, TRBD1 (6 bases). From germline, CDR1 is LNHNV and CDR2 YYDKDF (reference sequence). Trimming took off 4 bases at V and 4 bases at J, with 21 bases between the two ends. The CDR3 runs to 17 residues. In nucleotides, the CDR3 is TGTGCCACCAGCAATGGGGGCTGGGCCCCCCAGGCAGATACGCAGTATTTT. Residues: CATSNGGWAPQADTQYF.

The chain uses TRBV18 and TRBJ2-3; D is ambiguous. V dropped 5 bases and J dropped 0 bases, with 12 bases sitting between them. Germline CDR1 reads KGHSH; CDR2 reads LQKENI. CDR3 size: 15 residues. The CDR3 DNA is TGTGCCAGCTCAATCACGGTTCTTAGCACAGATACGCAGTATTTT. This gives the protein CASSITVLSTDTQYF.

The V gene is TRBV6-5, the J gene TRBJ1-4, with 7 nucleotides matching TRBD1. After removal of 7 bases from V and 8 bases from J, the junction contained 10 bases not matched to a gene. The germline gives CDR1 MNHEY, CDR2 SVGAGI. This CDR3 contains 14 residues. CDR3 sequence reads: CASKKFGTDEKLFF. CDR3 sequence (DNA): TGTGCCAGCAAAAAATTCGGGACAGACGAAAAACTGTTTTTT.

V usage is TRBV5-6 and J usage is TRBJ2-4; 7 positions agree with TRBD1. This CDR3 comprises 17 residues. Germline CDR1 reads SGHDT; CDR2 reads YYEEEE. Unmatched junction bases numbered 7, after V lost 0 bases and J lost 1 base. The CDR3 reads CASSLVGGRGAKNIQYF. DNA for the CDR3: TGTGCCAGCAGCTTGGTAGGGGGCAGGGGGGCCAAAAACATTCAGTACTTC.

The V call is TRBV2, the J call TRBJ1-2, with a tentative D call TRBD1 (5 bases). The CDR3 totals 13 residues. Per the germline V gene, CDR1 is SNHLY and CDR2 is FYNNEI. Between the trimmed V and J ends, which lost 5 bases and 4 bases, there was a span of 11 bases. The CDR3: CASSRTLAYGYTF. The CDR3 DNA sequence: TGTGCCAGCAGTCGGACACTGGCCTATGGCTACACCTTC.

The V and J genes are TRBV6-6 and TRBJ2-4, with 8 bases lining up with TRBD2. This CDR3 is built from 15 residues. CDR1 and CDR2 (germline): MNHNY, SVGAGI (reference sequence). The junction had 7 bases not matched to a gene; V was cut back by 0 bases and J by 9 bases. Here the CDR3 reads CASSYSTSGGSIQYF. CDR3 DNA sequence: TGTGCCAGCAGTTACTCGACCTCGGGGGGGTCCATTCAGTACTTC.

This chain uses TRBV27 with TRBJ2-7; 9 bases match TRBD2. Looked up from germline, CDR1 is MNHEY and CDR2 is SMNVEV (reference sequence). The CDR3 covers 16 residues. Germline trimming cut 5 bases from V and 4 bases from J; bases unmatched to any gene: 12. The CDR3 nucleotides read TGTGCCAGCAGTATCCTAGTCAGCGGGGGGCCTTACGAGCAGTACTTC. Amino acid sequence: CASSILVSGGPYEQYF.